The clone carrying this T cell receptor beta chain was counted between two and nine times. Its target is not known. TCRdb analysed the 5' RACE reads with MiXCR anew, one entry per CDR3 protein. The table records a few hundred thousand distinct CDR3 sequences, over 9% of them present only once. This sample is drawn from a study of T-cell memory formation after mild COVID-19. The study, taken as a whole, reports: Several responding clones turned up in pre-infection memory, indicating that cross-reactive memory may have taken part. Clones that contracted clustered mainly in CM and EM if CD4+ and in EMRA if CD8+.

The sequencing sample was made of PBMCs or a T cell subset sorted from them (not recorded which). This sequence originates from a man younger than 30 who had mild COVID-19 (a few samples of this study predate the infection). Cell type and time point are not known.

The CDR3 DNA sequence: TGTGCCAGCTCACCACCCCCGGGCAATGAGCAGTTCTTC. This codes for CASSPPPGNEQFF. This rearrangement joins TRBV18 to TRBJ2-1; D is ambiguous. The ends were cut back, 0 bases at V and 6 bases at J, with 6 bases in the middle. This CDR3 region has 13 residues. Germline V gene data show CDR1 as KGHSH and CDR2 as LQKENI.